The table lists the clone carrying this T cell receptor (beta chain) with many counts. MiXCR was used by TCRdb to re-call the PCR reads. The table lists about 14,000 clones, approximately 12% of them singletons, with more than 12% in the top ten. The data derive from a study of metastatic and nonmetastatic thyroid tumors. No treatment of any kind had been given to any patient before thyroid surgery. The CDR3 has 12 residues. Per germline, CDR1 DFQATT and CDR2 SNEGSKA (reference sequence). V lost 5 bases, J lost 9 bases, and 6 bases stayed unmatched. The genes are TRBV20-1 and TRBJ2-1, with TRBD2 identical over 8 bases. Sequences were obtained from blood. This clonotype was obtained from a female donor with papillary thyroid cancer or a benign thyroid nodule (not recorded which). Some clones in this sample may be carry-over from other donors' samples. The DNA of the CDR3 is TGCAGTGCTCGGGAGGGGGGGTTTGAGCAGTTCTTC. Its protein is CSAREGGFEQFF.